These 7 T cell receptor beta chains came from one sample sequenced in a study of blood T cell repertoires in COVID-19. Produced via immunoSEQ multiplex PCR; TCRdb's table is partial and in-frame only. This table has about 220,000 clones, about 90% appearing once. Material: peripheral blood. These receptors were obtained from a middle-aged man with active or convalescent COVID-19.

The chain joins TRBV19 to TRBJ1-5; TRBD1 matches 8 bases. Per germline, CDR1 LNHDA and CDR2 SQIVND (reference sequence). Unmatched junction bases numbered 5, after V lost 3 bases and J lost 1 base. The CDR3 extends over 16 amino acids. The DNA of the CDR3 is TGTGCCAGTAGTATGGGAGGGGACAGGAGCAATCAGCCCCAGCATTTT. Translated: CASSMGGDRSNQPQHF.

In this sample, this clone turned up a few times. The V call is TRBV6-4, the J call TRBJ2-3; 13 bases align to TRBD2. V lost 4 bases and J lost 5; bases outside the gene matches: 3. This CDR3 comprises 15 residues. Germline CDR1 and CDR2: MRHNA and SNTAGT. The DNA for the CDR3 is TGTGCCAGCAGTGCACTAGCGGGGGGGATAGATACGCAGTATTTT. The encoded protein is CASSALAGGIDTQYF.

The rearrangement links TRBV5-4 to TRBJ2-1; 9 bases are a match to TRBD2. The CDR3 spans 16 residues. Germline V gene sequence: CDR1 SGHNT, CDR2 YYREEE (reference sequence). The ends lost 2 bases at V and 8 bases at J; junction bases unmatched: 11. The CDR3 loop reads CASSLLAGALVDEQFF. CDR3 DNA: TGTGCCAGCAGCTTATTAGCGGGGGCCTTAGTCGATGAGCAGTTCTTC. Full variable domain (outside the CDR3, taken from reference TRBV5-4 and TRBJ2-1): ETGVTQSPTHLIKTRGQQVTLRCSSQSGHNTVSWYQQALGQGPQFIFQYYREEENGRGNFPPRFSGLQFPNYSSELNVNALELDDSALYLCASSLLAGALVDEQFFGPGTRLTVL.

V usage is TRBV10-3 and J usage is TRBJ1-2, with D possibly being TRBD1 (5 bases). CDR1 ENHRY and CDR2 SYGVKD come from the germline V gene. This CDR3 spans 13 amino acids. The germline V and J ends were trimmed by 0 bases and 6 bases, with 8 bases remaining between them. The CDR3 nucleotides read TGTGCCATCAGTGAGTCGGAGACAGATGGCTACACCTTC. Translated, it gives CAISESETDGYTF.

The CDR3 loop reads CASSPNRGRTGSPLHF. As DNA, the CDR3 is TGTGCCAGCAGCCCCAACAGGGGGCGGACGGGTTCACCCCTCCACTTT. This rearrangement joins TRBV3-1 (or the pseudogene TRBV3-2) to TRBJ1-6; 9 nucleotides line up with TRBD1. Trimming cost V 4 bases and J 9 bases; bases outside gene matches: 10. From germline, CDR1 is LGHDT and CDR2 YNNKEL (reference sequence). The CDR3 is 16 residues long.

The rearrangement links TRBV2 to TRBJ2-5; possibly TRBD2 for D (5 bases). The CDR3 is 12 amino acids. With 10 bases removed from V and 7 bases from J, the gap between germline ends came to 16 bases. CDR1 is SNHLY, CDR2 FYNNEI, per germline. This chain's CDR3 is CATSLVAGTQYF. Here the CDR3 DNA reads TGTGCCACCTCACTAGTCGCAGGGACCCAGTACTTC. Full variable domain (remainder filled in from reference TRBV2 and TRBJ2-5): EPEVTQTPSHQVTQMGQEVILRCVPISNHLYFYWYRQILGQKVEFLVSFYNNEISEKSEIFDDQFSVERPDGSNFTLKIRSTKLEDSAMYFCATSLVAGTQYFGPGTRLLVL.

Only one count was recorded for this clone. The chain's CDR3 is CASSQVRFRGIINEKLFF. The CDR3 nucleotides are TGTGCCAGCAGCCAAGTCCGGTTCAGAGGGATCATTAATGAAAAACTGTTTTTT. The J gene is TRBJ1-4, the V gene TRBV14; no firm D call. The V end lost 1 base, the J end lost 4 bases, and 19 bases lay between the germline ends. CDR3 length equals 18 residues. Germline V CDR1 and CDR2: SGHDN, FVKESK.